The source of this TCR beta chain is a study of CD8 T cells in Susac syndrome (dated by TCRdb to the late 2010s). The study in broad terms: Of the Susac syndrome patients who were sequenced, fewer than 10 were in clinical remission while about six had clinically active disease. Susac syndrome patients were therapy-naive, on corticosteroids (some also receiving IVIg), or on IVIg alone at blood withdrawal. The study used repertoire sequencing to test whether antigen drove CD8+ T cell activation and differentiation in Susac syndrome. The study compared CD8+ T cell repertoire clonality among 12 healthy donors, approximately 14 Susac syndrome patients and approximately 16 multiple sclerosis patients.

The CDR3 starts with the cysteine, ends with the phenylalanine, and has 11 residues. CDR3 DNA is the only sequence kept; it has 33 bases, read in frame from the first base. Trimming costs V 1 base and J 7 bases, and their ends lie 4 bases apart. Taken from the germline V gene (reference sequence), the CDR1 and CDR2 loops are LNHNV and YYDKDF. Concerning this clonotype itself: Its antigen has not been determined. No base-level quality is on record; no much larger clone is a single base apart.

High-throughput TCR beta sequencing profiled peripheral blood CD8+ and CD4+ T cells from healthy donors, Susac syndrome patients and multiple sclerosis patients. The Susac syndrome patients fulfilled recently defined diagnostic criteria for either definite or probable disease. Bulk CD8+ and CD4+ T cells were purified by magnetic negative isolation, while CD8+ TEMRA cells were enriched using FACS. Blood was collected in EDTA tubes and processed within 24 hours, with PBMCs isolated through density gradient centrifugation. PBMCs destined for TCR sequencing were cryopreserved in liquid nitrogen and later thawed in a 37 °C water bath. A purity of at least 90% was achieved for sorted or isolated CD4+, CD8+ and CD8+ TEMRA cells. Overall results and qualifications from the work: Susac syndrome CD8+ repertoires showed clonal expansion, highest in CD8+ TEMRA cells and greater in clinically active than remitting patients. Over 15 Susac-specific public clones were identified in the total CD8+ repertoire, and four to six Susac-specific public clones were identified in the CD8+ TEMRA repertoire. The study acknowledged that relatively few individuals were included in the TCR sequencing and HLA analysis.

RNA was extracted using the RNeasy kit, and about 0.45 to 1 ug of the RNA was reverse transcribed with random hexamers. The immunoSEQ multiplex PCR assay, covering 54 Vbeta and 13 Jbeta segments, was used to amplify TCR beta CDR3 regions. To correct PCR amplification bias, a synthetic template baseline was used for both primer optimization and computational correction. The paper's processing steps were these. Reads were assigned to V, D and J genes according to IMGT and analyzed in immunoSEQ Analyzer, with only productive sequences retained. Clonality was computed as one minus Shannon entropy normalized by log2 of the number of productive unique sequences. Public and private clones were assessed among the 100 most prevalent clones of each patient and control. Susac-specific clones were defined as absent from healthy and MS cohorts, approximately 1,000 published viral clones and other ImmuneACCESS disease sequences. TCRdb passed the public sequencing reads through fastp at Q25 and MiXCR, retaining productive beta sequences. Rows with a matching CDR3 protein are joined into one entry that keeps the most common DNA and genes. The V and J calls, along with clone size, are taken from TCRdb and not from the paper's own processing. The sample table shows roughly 52,000 distinct CDR3 sequences, and around 93% are seen once. Less than 0.8% of the sample is held by the ten biggest clonotypes.

Material: CD8+ T cells from PBMCs. This sequence uses TRBV15 and TRBJ1-2, with the D gene not clear enough to name. This TCR was recovered from a human donor with Susac syndrome. Read as DNA, the sequence is TGTGCCACCAGCAGAGGCGGTGGCTACACCTTC. The encoded protein is CATSRGGGYTF.